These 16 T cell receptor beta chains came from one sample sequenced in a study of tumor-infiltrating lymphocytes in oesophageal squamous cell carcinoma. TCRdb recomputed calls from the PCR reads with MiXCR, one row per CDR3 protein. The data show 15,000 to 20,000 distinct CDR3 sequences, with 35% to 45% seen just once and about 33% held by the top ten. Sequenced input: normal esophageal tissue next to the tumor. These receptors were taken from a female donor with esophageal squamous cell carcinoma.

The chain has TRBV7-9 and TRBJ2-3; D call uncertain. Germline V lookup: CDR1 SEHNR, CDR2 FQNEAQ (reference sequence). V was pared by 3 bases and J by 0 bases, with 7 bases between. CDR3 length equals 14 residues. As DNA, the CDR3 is TGTGCCAGCAGCTTTCCATCTAGCACAGATACGCAGTATTTT. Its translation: CASSFPSSTDTQYF. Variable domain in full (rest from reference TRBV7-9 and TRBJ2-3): DTGVSQNPRHKITKRGQNVTFRCDPISEHNRLYWYRQTLGQGPEFLTYFQNEAQLEKSRLLSDRFSAERPKGSFSTLEIQRTEQGDSAMYLCASSFPSSTDTQYFGPGTRLTVL.

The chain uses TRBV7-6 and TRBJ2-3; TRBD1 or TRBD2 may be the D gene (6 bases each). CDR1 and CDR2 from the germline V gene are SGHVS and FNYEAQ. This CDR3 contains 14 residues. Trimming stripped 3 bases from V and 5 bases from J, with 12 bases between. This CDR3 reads CASSLPGAQDTQYF. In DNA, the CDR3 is TGTGCCAGCAGCTTGCCGGGGGCGCAAGATACGCAGTATTTT.

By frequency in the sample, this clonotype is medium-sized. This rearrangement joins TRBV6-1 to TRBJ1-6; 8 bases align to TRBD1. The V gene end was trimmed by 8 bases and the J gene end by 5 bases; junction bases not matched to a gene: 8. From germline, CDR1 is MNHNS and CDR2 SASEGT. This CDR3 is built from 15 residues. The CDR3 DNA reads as TGTGCCAGCGAGGCCCAGGGGGCGAATAATTCACCCCTCCACTTT. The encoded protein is CASEAQGANNSPLHF.

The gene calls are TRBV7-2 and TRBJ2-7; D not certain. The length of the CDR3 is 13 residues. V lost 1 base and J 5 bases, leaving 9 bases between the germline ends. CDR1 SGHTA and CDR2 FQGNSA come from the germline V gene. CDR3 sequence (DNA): TGTGCCAGCAGCTTAGGCAATTTCGACGAGCAGTACTTC. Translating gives CASSLGNFDEQYF. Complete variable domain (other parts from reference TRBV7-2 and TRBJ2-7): GAGVSQSPSNKVTEKGKDVELRCDPISGHTALYWYRQSLGQGLEFLIYFQGNSAPDKSGLPSDRFSAERTGGSVSTLTIQRTQQEDSAVYLCASSLGNFDEQYFGPGTRLTVT.

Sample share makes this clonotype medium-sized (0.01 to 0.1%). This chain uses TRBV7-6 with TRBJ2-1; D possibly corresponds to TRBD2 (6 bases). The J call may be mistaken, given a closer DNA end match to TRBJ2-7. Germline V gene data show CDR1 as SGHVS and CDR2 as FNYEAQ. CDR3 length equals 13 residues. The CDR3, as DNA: TGTGCCAGCACGAGCGGGTCCTACAATGAGCAGTACTTC. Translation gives CASTSGSYNEQYF.

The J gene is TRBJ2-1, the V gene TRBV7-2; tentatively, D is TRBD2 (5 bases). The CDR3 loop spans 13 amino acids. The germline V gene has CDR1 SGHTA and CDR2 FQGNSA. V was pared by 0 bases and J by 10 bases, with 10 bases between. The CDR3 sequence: CASSLARELEQFF. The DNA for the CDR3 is TGTGCCAGCAGCTTAGCGAGGGAACTAGAGCAGTTCTTC.

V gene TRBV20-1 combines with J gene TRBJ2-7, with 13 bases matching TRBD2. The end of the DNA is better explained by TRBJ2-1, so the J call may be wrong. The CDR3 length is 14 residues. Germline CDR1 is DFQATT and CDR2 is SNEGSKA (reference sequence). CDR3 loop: CSALPGLAGFEQFF. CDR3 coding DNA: TGCAGTGCTCTCCCGGGACTAGCGGGATTTGAGCAGTTCTTC.

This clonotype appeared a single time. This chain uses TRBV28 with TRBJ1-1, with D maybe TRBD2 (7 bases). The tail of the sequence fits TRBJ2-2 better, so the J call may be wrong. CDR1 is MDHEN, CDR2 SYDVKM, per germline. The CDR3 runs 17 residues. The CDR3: CASSLGGAATNTGELFF. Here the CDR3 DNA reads TGTGCCAGCAGTTTGGGGGGGGCCGCTACGAACACCGGGGAGCTGTTTTTT.

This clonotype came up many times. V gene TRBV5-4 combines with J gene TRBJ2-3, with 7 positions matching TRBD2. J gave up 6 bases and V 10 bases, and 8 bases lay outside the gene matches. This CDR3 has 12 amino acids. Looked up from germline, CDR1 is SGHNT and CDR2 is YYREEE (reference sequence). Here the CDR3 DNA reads TGTGCCGCAGCGGGGCTCGGGGATACGCAGTATTTT. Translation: CAAAGLGDTQYF.

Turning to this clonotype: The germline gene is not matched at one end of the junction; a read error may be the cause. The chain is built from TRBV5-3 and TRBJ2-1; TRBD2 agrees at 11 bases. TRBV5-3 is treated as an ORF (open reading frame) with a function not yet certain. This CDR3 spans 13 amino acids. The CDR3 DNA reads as TGTGCCAGCAGCTTGGATAGACTAGCGGGACAGTTCTTC. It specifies CASSLDRLAGQFF.

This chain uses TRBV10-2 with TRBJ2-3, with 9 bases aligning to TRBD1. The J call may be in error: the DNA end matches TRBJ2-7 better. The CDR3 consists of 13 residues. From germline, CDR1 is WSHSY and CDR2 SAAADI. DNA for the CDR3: TGCGCCAGCAAGGCCGGGACAGGGTACGAGCAGTACTTC. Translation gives CASKAGTGYEQYF.

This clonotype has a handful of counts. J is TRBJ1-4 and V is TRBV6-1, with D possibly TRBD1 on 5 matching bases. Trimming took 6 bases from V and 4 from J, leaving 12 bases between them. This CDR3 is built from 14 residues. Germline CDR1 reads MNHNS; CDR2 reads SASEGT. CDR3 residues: CASRRQGGNEKLFF. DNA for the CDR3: TGTGCCAGCAGACGCCAGGGTGGTAATGAAAAACTGTTTTTT.

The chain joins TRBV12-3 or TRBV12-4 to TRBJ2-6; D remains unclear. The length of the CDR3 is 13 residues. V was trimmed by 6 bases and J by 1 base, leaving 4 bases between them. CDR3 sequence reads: CASRGSGANVLTF. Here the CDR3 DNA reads TGTGCCAGCAGGGGATCTGGGGCCAACGTCCTGACTTTC.

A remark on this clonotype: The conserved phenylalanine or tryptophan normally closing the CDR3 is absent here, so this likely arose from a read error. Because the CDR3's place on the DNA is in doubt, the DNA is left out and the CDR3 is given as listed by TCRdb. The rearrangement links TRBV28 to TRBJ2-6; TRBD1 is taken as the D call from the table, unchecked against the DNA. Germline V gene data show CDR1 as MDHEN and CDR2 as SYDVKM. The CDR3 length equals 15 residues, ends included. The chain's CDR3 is CASSFGSYNEQFFGA.

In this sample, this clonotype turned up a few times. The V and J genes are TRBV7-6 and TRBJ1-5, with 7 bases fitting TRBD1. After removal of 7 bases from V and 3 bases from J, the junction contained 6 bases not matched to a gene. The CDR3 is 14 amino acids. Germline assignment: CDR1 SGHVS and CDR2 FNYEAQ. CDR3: CASTGDRDNQPQHF. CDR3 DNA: TGTGCCAGCACCGGGGACAGAGACAATCAGCCCCAGCATTTT. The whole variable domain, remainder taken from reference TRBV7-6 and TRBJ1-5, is GAGVSQSPRYKVTKRGQDVALRCDPISGHVSLYWYRQALGQGPEFLTYFNYEAQQDKSGLPNDRFSAERPEGSISTLTIQRTEQRDSAMYRCASTGDRDNQPQHFGDGTRLSIL.

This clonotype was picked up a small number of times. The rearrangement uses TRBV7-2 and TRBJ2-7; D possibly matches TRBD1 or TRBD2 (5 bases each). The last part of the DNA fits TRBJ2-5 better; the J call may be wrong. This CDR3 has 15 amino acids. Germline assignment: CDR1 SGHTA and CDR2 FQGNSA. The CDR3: CASSFTGTSQETQYF. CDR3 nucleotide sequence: TGTGCCAGCAGCTTTACCGGGACCTCTCAAGAGACCCAGTACTTC.